One sample yielded the 11 T cell receptor beta chains listed below, sequenced in a study of T cells in localized non-small cell lung cancer (dated by TCRdb to 2020 to 2022). Library prep was done by the immunoSEQ multiplex PCR assay. TCRdb provides this immuneACCESS table in a form limited to in-frame rearrangements. Some clones are lacking; in checked studies, under half of them reflect an unresolved V gene, and why the rest are absent is not known. This sample is represented by 75,000 to 90,000 clones; about four fifths of them were singletons. Together, the top ten hold over 2.5% of the sample. Specimen: peripheral blood, collected before any cancer treatment. All receptors come from a man aged 35-75 years with stage I lung adenocarcinoma.

This clone was recorded only once. This sequence joins TRBV28 and TRBJ1-5; 7 nucleotides match TRBD1. Germline CDR1 MDHEN, CDR2 SYDVKM. Trimming at V came to 6 bases and at J to 2 bases, leaving 4 bases not matched to a gene. The CDR3 spans 14 residues. This CDR3 reads CASRTQGGNQPQHF. In nucleotides, the CDR3 is TGTGCCAGCAGGACGCAGGGGGGCAATCAGCCCCAGCATTTT.

V and J are TRBV28 and TRBJ1-1; TRBD1 aligns across 10 bases. With V trimmed by 9 bases and J by 5 bases, 9 bases remained unmatched. This CDR3 region has 14 residues. Per germline, CDR1 MDHEN and CDR2 SYDVKM. This chain's CDR3 is CASKGTGVRTEAFF. The CDR3 bases are TGTGCCAGTAAAGGGACAGGGGTACGGACTGAAGCTTTCTTT.

The chain couples TRBV21-1 to TRBJ1-1; the table's D gene call, TRBD1, was not cross checked with the DNA. TRBV21-1 is a pseudogene locus. The CDR3 has 14 residues. The CDR3: CASSKAQGRTEAFF. The CDR3 coding sequence is TGTGCCAGCAGCAAAGCACAGGGCCGGACTGAAGCTTTCTTT.

V gene TRBV7-2 combines with J gene TRBJ2-3; either TRBD1 or TRBD2 may supply D (5 bases each). The V end lost 3 bases, the J end lost 1 base, and 8 bases lay between the germline ends. Germline values: CDR1 SGHTA, CDR2 FQGNSA. CDR3 length: 14 amino acids. The CDR3 here is CASSFGDRTDTQYF. In nucleotides, the CDR3 is TGTGCCAGCAGCTTCGGGGACCGCACAGATACGCAGTATTTT.

The chain uses TRBV19 and TRBJ2-1; TRBD2 agrees at 8 bases. V gave up 3 bases and J gave up 7 bases; unmatched junction bases: 8. The CDR3 has 15 residues. Germline V gene sequence: CDR1 LNHDA, CDR2 SQIVND (reference sequence). The CDR3 DNA sequence: TGTGCCAGTAGTATCTGGGCGGGAGGCCGTAATGAGCAGTTCTTC. This codes for CASSIWAGGRNEQFF.

This clone was recorded once. The rearrangement uses TRBV30 and TRBJ1-1; D is perhaps TRBD1 (5 bases). Germline CDR1 and CDR2: GTSNPN and SVGIG (reference sequence). The CDR3 length is 13 residues. V was cut by 0 bases and J by 6 bases, with 11 bases left in between. DNA of the CDR3: TGTGCCTGGAGTGTACGGGGGACCCCTGAAGCTTTCTTT. This encodes CAWSVRGTPEAFF.

The chain is built from TRBV7-9 and TRBJ1-6, with D perhaps TRBD1 (6 bases). The germline CDR1 and CDR2 sequences are SEHNR and FQNEAQ (reference sequence). The CDR3 runs 13 residues. Trimming cost V 7 bases and J 10 bases, with 14 bases left between them. The CDR3 loop is CASTQPGDSPLHF. For the CDR3, the DNA is TGTGCCAGCACCCAACCAGGGGACTCACCCCTCCACTTT. The whole variable domain, remainder taken from reference TRBV7-9 and TRBJ1-6, is DTGVSQNPRHKITKRGQNVTFRCDPISEHNRLYWYRQTLGQGPEFLTYFQNEAQLEKSRLLSDRFSAERPKGSFSTLEIQRTEQGDSAMYLCASTQPGDSPLHFGNGTRLTVT.

This clone was picked up a small number of times. Other DNA sequences in the same sample also yield this CDR3. V gene TRBV7-9 combines with J gene TRBJ1-1, with D unclear. Trimming cost V 1 base and J 4 bases, with 1 base left between them. CDR1 is SEHNR, CDR2 FQNEAQ, per germline (reference sequence). There are 11 residues in the CDR3. CDR3 loop: CASSLGTEAFF. CDR3 bases: TGTGCCAGCAGCTTAGGCACTGAAGCTTTCTTT.

The chain combines TRBV30 with TRBJ1-6, with 9 bases aligning to TRBD1. J lost 10 bases, V lost 8 bases, and 9 bases had no gene match. Germline V gene data show CDR1 as GTSNPN and CDR2 as SVGIG (reference sequence). The CDR3 sequence is 13 residues long. The CDR3: CAGSRQGDSPLHF. The CDR3 coding sequence is TGTGCCGGGTCCCGACAGGGGGACTCACCCCTCCACTTT.

The J gene is TRBJ2-5, the V gene TRBV11-2; a weak D match, TRBD1 (6 bases). The CDR3 has 13 amino acids. V was trimmed by 4 bases and J by 13 bases, leaving 19 bases between them. CDR1 and CDR2 (germline): SGHAT, FQNNGV. In nucleotides, the CDR3 is TGTGCCAGCAGCTCGTTGCTGGGAGCAGGGGCGTACTTC. Translation: CASSSLLGAGAYF. The whole variable domain, filled in from reference TRBV11-2 and TRBJ2-5, reads EAGVAQSPRYKIIEKRQSVAFWCNPISGHATLYWYQQILGQGPKLLIQFQNNGVVDDSQLPKDRFSAERLKGVDSTLKIQPAKLEDSAVYLCASSSLLGAGAYFGPGTRLLVL.

The chain couples TRBV19 to TRBJ2-3; D is undetermined. V was clipped by 9 bases and J by 0 bases, with 13 bases between them. This CDR3 is built from 14 residues. The V gene's germline CDR1 is LNHDA and CDR2 SQIVND (reference sequence). The CDR3 coding sequence is TGTGCCAGCAGGAGCCGCTCTAGCACAGATACGCAGTATTTT. It is translated as CASRSRSSTDTQYF.